The 4 T cell receptor beta chains below all came from one sample that was sequenced in a study of CD8+CD57+ T cells in acquired aplastic anemia. Using genomic DNA as the template, TCR beta VDJ and CDR3 profiling was carried out. TCRdb fed the reads into MiXCR, producing one record per CDR3 protein. The data show about 210,000 distinct CDR3 sequences, with roughly 57% seen just once and 25% to 30% held by the top ten. Sequencing used sorted CD4+, CD8+, or CD8+CD57+ T cells (not recorded which) from PBMCs. These receptors all stem from a human donor in good health.

This clonotype was observed many times. V gene TRBV20-1 combines with J gene TRBJ2-7; TRBD2 aligns across 8 bases. Looked up from germline, CDR1 is DFQATT and CDR2 is SNEGSKA (reference sequence). The ends lost 4 bases at V and 3 bases at J; junction bases unmatched: 8. CDR3 size: 14 residues. The CDR3 region is CSAKGLVGGYEQYF. The CDR3 nucleotides are TGCAGTGCTAAGGGACTAGTTGGGGGCTACGAGCAGTACTTC.

The chain employs TRBV7-9 and TRBJ1-2; D remains ambiguous. This CDR3 contains 14 residues. The ends were cut back, 6 bases at V and 3 bases at J, with 14 bases in the middle. Germline lookup yields CDR1 SEHNR and CDR2 FQNEAQ (reference sequence). The CDR3 reads CASSSPNFDYGYTF. The CDR3 bases are TGTGCCAGCAGTTCCCCAAACTTCGACTATGGCTACACCTTC.

The CDR3 DNA reads as TGCAGCGTTGCTACAGGGGGCACCACTGAAGCTTTCTTT. Amino acid sequence: CSVATGGTTEAFF. The chain joins TRBV29-1 to TRBJ1-1, with 9 nucleotides matching TRBD1. Germline CDR1 is SQVTM and CDR2 is ANQGSEA. Trimming took 4 bases from V and 4 from J; bases not matched to a gene: 4. This CDR3 is built from 13 residues.

The gene calls are TRBV7-9 and TRBJ2-1, with D maybe TRBD1 (6 bases). The CDR3 runs to 14 residues. The V end lost 2 bases, the J end lost 3 bases, and 8 bases lay between the germline ends. Germline assignment: CDR1 SEHNR and CDR2 FQNEAQ (reference sequence). CDR3 region: CASSLRTDYNEQFF. For the CDR3, the DNA is TGTGCCAGCAGCTTAAGGACAGACTACAATGAGCAGTTCTTC.